This paragraph covers one TCR beta chain sequence. In TCRdb, the 5' RACE reads were re-called with MiXCR into one record per CDR3 protein. The sample has hundreds of thousands of distinct CDR3 sequences; roughly 17% are singletons. The data were obtained in a study of T-cell memory formation after mild COVID-19. The ends lost 6 bases at V and 3 bases at J; junction bases unmatched: 9. From germline, CDR1 is MNHNY and CDR2 SVGAGI (reference sequence). This CDR3 region has 16 residues. Sequenced material: PBMCs or a T cell subset sorted from them (not recorded which). This TCR was sampled from an adult woman who had mild COVID-19 (a few samples of this study predate the infection). Cell type and time point are not known. The V call is TRBV6-6, the J call TRBJ1-1; 11 bases fit TRBD1. The CDR3 here is CASSRTGGNRYTEAFF. The CDR3 DNA reads as TGTGCCAGCAGCAGGACAGGGGGCAATAGATACACTGAAGCTTTCTTT.